The rows below give T cell receptor beta chains drawn from one sample of a study of blood T cells in healthy people across ages. TCRdb processed the 5' RACE reads anew with MiXCR; each CDR3 protein has one entry. The sample records around 1,600,000 distinct CDR3 sequences, approximately 43% being singletons. The sample taken for sequencing was blood. These receptors came from a woman between 18 and 30 years old in good health. Each CDR3 is given with its conserved first and last residue. A D gene is named only where the DNA matches it firmly. Rows may omit the clone size; those that give it use once, few, many or a size class.

v_gene	d_gene	abundance	j_gene	CDR3aa	CDR3nt
TRBV19	-	-	TRBJ2-1	CASSGTKGYGEQFF	TGTGCCAGTAGCGGGACAAAAGGATACGGGGAGCAGTTCTTC
TRBV27	-	-	TRBJ2-1	CASIDGSSSYNEQFF	TGTGCCAGCATCGACGGGTCGAGCTCCTACAATGAGCAGTTCTTC
TRBV5-8	-	-	TRBJ1-1	CASSFVRTASEAFF	TGTGCCAGCAGCTTTGTACGGACAGCCTCTGAAGCTTTCTTT
TRBV30	-	-	TRBJ2-7	CAWMDSSYEQYF	TGTGCCTGGATGGACAGTTCCTACGAGCAGTACTTC
TRBV29-1	-	-	TRBJ2-7	CSAGTTYSYEQYF	TGCAGCGCCGGGACAACTTACTCCTACGAGCAGTACTTC
TRBV12-3/TRBV12-4	-	-	TRBJ1-2	CASSPNGGVGYTF	TGTGCCAGCAGTCCCAATGGGGGAGTTGGCTACACCTTC
TRBV7-8	-	-	TRBJ2-1	CASSLVVGDPIWTEQFF	TGTGCCAGCAGCTTAGTTGTTGGGGACCCGATCTGGACTGAGCAGTTCTTC
TRBV3-1	TRBD2	-	TRBJ2-1	CASSHLAGGEINEQFF	TGTGCCAGCAGCCATTTGGCGGGGGGGGAGATCAATGAGCAGTTCTTC
TRBV4-1	-	once	TRBJ2-7	CASSQWAIPNEQYF	TGCGCCAGCAGCCAATGGGCAATCCCCAATGAGCAGTACTTC
TRBV27	TRBD2	few	TRBJ2-7	CASSFAAGISYEQYF	TGTGCCAGCAGTTTCGCAGCGGGGATATCCTACGAGCAGTACTTC
TRBV3-1	-	few	TRBJ2-4	CASSTRPSDSPEVPSNIQYF	TGTGCCAGCAGCACCCGACCTTCCGATAGCCCGGAGGTCCCCTCAAACATTCAGTACTTC
TRBV28	-	-	TRBJ2-7	CASRMDSPWTYEQYF	TGTGCCAGCAGGATGGACAGCCCTTGGACCTACGAGCAGTACTTC
TRBV9	-	-	TRBJ2-1	CASSAGPDYNEQFF	TGTGCCAGCAGCGCCGGTCCTGACTACAATGAGCAGTTCTTC
TRBV18	TRBD1	-	TRBJ1-2	CASSPRDRVSGYTF	TGTGCCAGCTCACCTAGGGACAGGGTCTCTGGCTACACCTTC
TRBV10-3	TRBD1	-	TRBJ1-2	CAIRETGVDGCTF	TGTGCCATCAGAGAGACAGGGGTGGATGGCTGCACCTTC
TRBV21-1	-	-	TRBJ1-1	CASSRGRVKGTEAFF	TGTGCCAGCTCCCGGGGGCGCGTCAAAGGCACTGAAGCTTTCTTT
TRBV7-9	-	few	TRBJ1-4	CASSLGTTLEKLFF	TGTGCCAGCAGCTTAGGGACAACGCTTGAAAAACTGTTTTTT
TRBV18	-	-	TRBJ1-2	CASSPETEDYGYTF	TGTGCCAGCTCACCTGAGACTGAGGACTATGGCTACACCTTC
TRBV28	-	few	TRBJ1-1	CASISGYTEAFF	TGTGCCAGCATCTCAGGGTACACTGAAGCTTTCTTT
TRBV20-1	TRBD1	few	TRBJ1-2	CSAPLTDRGYGYTF	TGCAGTGCTCCACTAACTGACAGGGGATATGGCTACACCTTC
TRBV6-2/TRBV6-3	-	-	TRBJ2-7	CASSYGPGEYNEQYF	TGTGCCAGCAGTTACGGGCCAGGGGAATACAATGAGCAGTACTTC
TRBV13	TRBD1	-	TRBJ2-5	CASSGRDREQETQYF	TGTGCCAGCAGCGGAAGGGACAGGGAACAAGAGACCCAGTACTTC
TRBV28	-	few	TRBJ1-2	CASSLNRAGYTF	TGTGCCAGCAGTTTGAACAGGGCTGGCTACACCTTC
TRBV9	-	few	TRBJ2-3	CASSLLGDGTTDTQYF	TGTGCCAGCAGCCTCCTTGGGGACGGAACCACAGATACGCAGTATTTT
TRBV27	-	few	TRBJ1-2	CASSSEGYGYTF	TGTGCCAGCAGTTCAGAGGGCTATGGCTACACCTTC
TRBV7-3	-	-	TRBJ2-5	CASSPGITCAQETQYF	TGTGCCAGCAGCCCCGGAATTACCTGCGCCCAAGAGACCCAGTACTTC
TRBV6-2/TRBV6-3	-	few	TRBJ2-1	CASSYSRTYNEQFF	TGTGCCAGCAGTTACAGTCGCACCTACAATGAGCAGTTCTTC
TRBV7-9	-	few	TRBJ2-1	CASSSPDNEQFF	TGTGCCAGCAGCTCTCCTGACAATGAGCAGTTCTTC
TRBV20-1	-	-	TRBJ2-3	CSASQGTDTQYF	TGCAGTGCCAGCCAGGGTACAGATACGCAGTATTTT
TRBV28	-	-	TRBJ2-1	CASFGGVRNEQFF	TGTGCCAGCTTCGGGGGAGTTCGGAATGAGCAGTTCTTC
TRBV14	TRBD2	-	TRBJ2-3	CASSQGASGNTDTQYF	TGTGCCAGCAGCCAAGGGGCTAGCGGAAATACAGATACGCAGTATTTT
TRBV7-2	-	-	TRBJ2-4	CASSTRDLLAKNIQYF	TGTGCCAGCAGCACCCGGGACCTCCTAGCCAAAAACATTCAGTACTTC
TRBV4-1	-	-	TRBJ1-4	CASSHPISTEKLFF	TGCGCCAGCAGCCACCCTATTAGCACTGAAAAACTGTTTTTT
TRBV7-9	TRBD2	-	TRBJ2-3	CASSPQLAGVADTQYF	TGTGCCAGCAGCCCCCAACTAGCGGGGGTGGCAGATACGCAGTATTTT
TRBV7-2	TRBD1	once	TRBJ1-4	CASSLANRGAEKLFF	TGTGCCAGCAGCTTAGCGAACAGGGGGGCCGAAAAACTGTTTTTT
TRBV19	TRBD2	-	TRBJ2-1	CASSIDGGLGNNEQFF	TGTGCCAGTAGTATAGATGGAGGACTAGGTAACAATGAGCAGTTCTTC
TRBV20-1	TRBD2	-	TRBJ2-3	CSARRSGGGTDTQYF	TGCAGTGCTAGGCGGAGCGGGGGGGGCACAGATACGCAGTATTTT
TRBV20-1	TRBD2	few	TRBJ2-7	CSASFAGVTSGEQYF	TGCAGTGCTAGTTTCGCGGGGGTGACTTCGGGCGAGCAGTACTTC
TRBV12-3/TRBV12-4	-	-	TRBJ1-6	CASSLGVRPPLHF	TGTGCCAGCAGTTTAGGGGTTCGGCCACCCCTCCACTTT
TRBV28	-	few	TRBJ1-5	CASLGGYSNQPQHF	TGTGCCAGCCTAGGGGGGTATAGCAATCAGCCCCAGCATTTT
TRBV13	TRBD1	once	TRBJ1-2	CASSLGTGVTNYGYTF	TGTGCCAGCAGCTTGGGGACAGGAGTTACTAACTATGGCTACACCTTC
TRBV2	-	-	TRBJ2-7	CASTERNSYEQYF	TGTGCCAGCACCGAGCGGAACTCCTACGAGCAGTACTTC
TRBV5-1	TRBD1	-	TRBJ2-3	CVSSRTGGSGTQYF	TGCGTCAGCAGCAGGACAGGGGGTTCAGGCACGCAGTATTTT
TRBV20-1	-	-	TRBJ1-6	CSASYSLPGSYNSPLHF	TGCAGTGCTAGTTACAGCCTCCCCGGCTCCTATAATTCACCCCTCCACTTT
TRBV15	TRBD1	-	TRBJ2-1	CATSRSRDSPTNEQFF	TGTGCCACCAGCAGATCCCGGGACAGTCCTACAAATGAGCAGTTCTTC
TRBV5-5	TRBD1	few	TRBJ1-5	CASSFRDSSNQPQHF	TGTGCCAGCAGCTTCCGGGACAGTAGCAATCAGCCCCAGCATTTT
TRBV7-2	TRBD1	-	TRBJ2-7	CASSLAAGGDYEQYF	TGTGCCAGCAGCTTAGCGGCAGGGGGCGACTACGAGCAGTACTTC